The source of this T cell receptor beta chain is a study of blood T cell repertoires in COVID-19. Across the whole study: The United States, Italy and Spain provided the acute and convalescent COVID-19 samples. In each case, the material was cDNA or gDNA derived from T cells, B-cell-depleted T cells, or PBMCs.

Trimming removed 6 bases at V and 1 base at J, with 6 bases between. This CDR3 is built from 12 residues. Germline loops: CDR1 SNHLY, CDR2 FYNNEI. The table came from immunoSEQ multiplex PCR; TCRdb's copy has only in-frame clones and leaves some out. This table has more than 300,000 clones, around 84% appearing once. In terms of age and location, participants ranged from roughly 18 to 100 years and lived in about 25 US areas. Recovered status applied to Cohort 3 donors who had two consecutive negative PCRs. It also applied to those with clearance or with symptom resolution. The sequence came from a woman younger than 30 who had recovered from COVID-19. The sample was PBMCs or T cells enriched from blood (not recorded which). The chain is built from TRBV2 and TRBJ1-1; no firm D call. CDR3 DNA sequence: TGTGCCAGCAGCATCAGGAACACTGAAGCTTTCTTT. Translation gives CASSIRNTEAFF.